Listed below are T cell receptor beta chains from one sample, sequenced in a study of blood T cell repertoires in COVID-19. Clones were sequenced by immunoSEQ multiplex PCR, and TCRdb holds only the in-frame ones, with some missing. Among around 250,000 clones listed, about 90% were seen once. Source material: peripheral blood. The receptors stem from a man aged 55 to 69 with acute or convalescent COVID-19. Each CDR3 is given with its conserved first and last residue. The D gene is left open where the match is weak. Clone size is stated in some rows and not others, as once, few, many or a class when expanded.

d_call,v_call,clone_size,j_call,cdr3_nt,cdr3_aa
.,TRBV7-8,.,TRBJ1-1,TGTGCCAGCAGCGCAGACAGGTCCGGATACACTGAAGCTTTCTTT,CASSADRSGYTEAFF
.,TRBV12-5,.,TRBJ1-1,TGTGCTAGTGGTTTGGCTACCTCGGGGGGCGCTGAAGCTTTCTTT,CASGLATSGGAEAFF
TRBD2,TRBV7-2,.,TRBJ2-2,TGTGCCAGCAGCCCCTGGGGGGGCGGGGAGCTGTTTTTT,CASSPWGGGELFF
TRBD2,TRBV11-3,once,TRBJ2-7,TGTGCCAGCAGCTCACCTCGGGGGGACGAGCAGTACTTC,CASSSPRGDEQYF
.,TRBV5-1,.,TRBJ1-1,TGCGCCAGCAGCTTGGCGGGGATCCAGAACACTGAAGCTTTCTTT,CASSLAGIQNTEAFF
TRBD1,TRBV10-3,.,TRBJ2-5,TGTGCCATCGGACAGGTCCCCCAAGAGACCCAGTACTTC,CAIGQVPQETQYF
TRBD1,TRBV4-2,.,TRBJ1-4,TGTGCCAGCAGCCAAGATAGCGCAGGGGGCCAAGAAAAACTGTTTTTT,CASSQDSAGGQEKLFF
.,TRBV19,many,TRBJ2-7,TGTGCCAGTAGTATCCAGGGTAAGGGCGAGCAGTACTTC,CASSIQGKGEQYF
.,TRBV25-1,once,TRBJ1-1,TGTGCCAGCAGTTCTCTAGGGGATGAAGCTTTCTTT,CASSSLGDEAFF
TRBD2,TRBV19,once,TRBJ2-1,TGTGCCAGTAGTATAGATGGGACTAGCGGGGTTAGCTCCTACAATGAGCAGTTCTTC,CASSIDGTSGVSSYNEQFF
TRBD1,TRBV6-2/TRBV6-3,few,TRBJ2-7,TGTGCCAGCAGCAAACAGGGGGCGTCTTACGAGCAGTACTTC,CASSKQGASYEQYF
TRBD2,TRBV28,.,TRBJ2-1,TGTGCCAGCAGTCGATTAGCGGGAGGGTACAATGAGCAGTTCTTC,CASSRLAGGYNEQFF
TRBD2,TRBV19,.,TRBJ2-3,TGTGCCAGTAGTAAAGGGACTAGCGGGACGGATACGCAGTATTTT,CASSKGTSGTDTQYF
TRBD1,TRBV7-3,.,TRBJ1-4,TGTGCCAGCAGCTTAAATGGGGAACCCGGGACAGGGAATGAAAAACTGTTTTTT,CASSLNGEPGTGNEKLFF
.,TRBV2,.,TRBJ1-1,TGTGCCAGCAGTGACCTCCGGGTCGAGGAGGCTTTCTTT,CASSDLRVEEAFF
.,TRBV5-6,.,TRBJ1-2,TGTGCCAGCAGCTTGGCCGGGGAGGGGCATGGCTACACCTTC,CASSLAGEGHGYTF
.,TRBV4-1,.,TRBJ1-2,TGCGCCAGCAGCTTAATCCCACAGGCCTCGGGCTACATCTTC,CASSLIPQASGYIF
TRBD1,TRBV6-2/TRBV6-3,.,TRBJ1-5,TGTGCCAGCAGTTTTTGGGACAGGGTCGCAGGGGGTGGTCAGCCCCAGCATTTT,CASSFWDRVAGGGQPQHF
TRBD2,TRBV11-3,.,TRBJ2-1,TGTGCCAGCAGCTTCTGGACTAGCGGGGACAATGAGCAGTTCTTC,CASSFWTSGDNEQFF
.,TRBV3-1/TRBV3-2,.,TRBJ1-2,TGTGCCAGCAGCCAAGCTATCGGGAGGGGCTACACCTTC,CASSQAIGRGYTF
.,TRBV3-1/TRBV3-2,.,TRBJ2-1,TGTGCCAGCAGCCAAGAATCAAGCGGTCCCTACAATGAGCAGTTCTTC,CASSQESSGPYNEQFF
.,TRBV6-2/TRBV6-3,.,TRBJ2-4,TGTGCCAGCAGCAACATCGACAGACTAGCCAAAAACATTCAGTACTTC,CASSNIDRLAKNIQYF